This T cell receptor (beta chain) was documented in a study of CD8+ T cells in alopecia areata. Study-wide findings and caveats: With tofacitinib ongoing, many expanded lesional clones persisted in both scalp and blood.

As to this clone: Its target is unknown.

Sample treatment: oral pan-JAK inhibitor, 5-10 mg twice daily. Those with alopecia areata gave lesional scalp punch biopsies and peripheral blood. In each case, RNA was isolated and then reverse transcribed into cDNA as the sequencing template. The table came from immunoSEQ multiplex PCR; TCRdb's copy has only in-frame clones and leaves some out. The table has about 250,000 clones, roughly 60% seen once. The origin of this receptor is a human donor with alopecia areata. The starting material was CD4+ T cells sorted from blood, obtained around week 54, from a patient treated with tofacitinib.

DNA for the CDR3: TGTGCCAGCAGTGAAGTGAGGGAACAGCCCCAGCATTTT. It translates to CASSEVREQPQHF. This chain joins TRBV2 and TRBJ1-5; the D is unclear. This CDR3 has 13 residues. Germline V lookup: CDR1 SNHLY, CDR2 FYNNEI. The ends were cut back, 1 base at V and 7 bases at J, with 8 bases in the middle.